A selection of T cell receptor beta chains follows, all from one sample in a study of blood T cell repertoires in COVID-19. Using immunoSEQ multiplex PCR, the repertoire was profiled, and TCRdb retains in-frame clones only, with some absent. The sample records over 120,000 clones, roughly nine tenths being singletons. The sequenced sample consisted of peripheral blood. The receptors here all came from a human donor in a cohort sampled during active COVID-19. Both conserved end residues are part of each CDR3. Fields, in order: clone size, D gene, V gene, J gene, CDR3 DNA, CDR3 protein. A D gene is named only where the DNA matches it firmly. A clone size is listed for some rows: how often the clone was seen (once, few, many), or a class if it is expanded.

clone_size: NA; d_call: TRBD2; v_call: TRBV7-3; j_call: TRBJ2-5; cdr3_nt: TGTGCCAGCAGCTTAATCGGGGGGGTTTGGGAGACCCAGTACTTC; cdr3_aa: CASSLIGGVWETQYF
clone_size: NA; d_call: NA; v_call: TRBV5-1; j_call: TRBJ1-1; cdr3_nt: TGCGCCAGCAGCTTCCCGGGGATCACTGAAGCTTTCTTT; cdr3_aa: CASSFPGITEAFF
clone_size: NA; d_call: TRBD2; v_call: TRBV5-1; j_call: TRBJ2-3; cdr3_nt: TGCGCCAGCAGCGGGGGACTAGCGGGGATGGTAGATACGCAGTATTTT; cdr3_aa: CASSGGLAGMVDTQYF
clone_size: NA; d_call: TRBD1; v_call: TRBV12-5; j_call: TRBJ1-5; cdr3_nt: TGTGCTAGTGGTTTGGTAAGGGGACAGGGTACTCAGCCCCAGCATTTT; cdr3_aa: CASGLVRGQGTQPQHF
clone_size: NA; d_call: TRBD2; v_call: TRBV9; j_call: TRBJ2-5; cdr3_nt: TGTGCCAGCAGCAGAGAAGCGGGGGGAGGAGAGACCCAGTACTTC; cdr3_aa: CASSREAGGGETQYF
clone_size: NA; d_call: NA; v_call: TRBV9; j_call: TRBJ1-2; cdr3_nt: TGTGCCAGCAGCGCCGGGAACAAGATATATGGCTACACCTTC; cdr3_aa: CASSAGNKIYGYTF
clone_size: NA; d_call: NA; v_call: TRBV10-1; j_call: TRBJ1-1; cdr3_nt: TGCGCCAGCAGCCGGGAAATGAACACTGAAGCTTTCTTT; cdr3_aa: CASSREMNTEAFF
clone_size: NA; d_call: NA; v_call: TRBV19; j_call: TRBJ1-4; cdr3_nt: TGTGCCAGTAGTATAGGCCCCACTACTTTCTCAACTAATGAAAAACTGTTTTTT; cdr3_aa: CASSIGPTTFSTNEKLFF
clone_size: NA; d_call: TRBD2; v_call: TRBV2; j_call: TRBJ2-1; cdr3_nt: TGTGCCAGCAGGCCCCGACTAGCGGGGGGGCGTGAGCAGTTCTTC; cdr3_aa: CASRPRLAGGREQFF
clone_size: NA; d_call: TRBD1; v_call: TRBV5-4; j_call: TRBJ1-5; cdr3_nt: TGTGCCAGCAGCTTGGGAGGGGGCAGAAATCAGCCCCAGCATTTT; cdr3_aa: CASSLGGGRNQPQHF
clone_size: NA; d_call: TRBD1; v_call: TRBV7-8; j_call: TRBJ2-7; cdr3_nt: TGTGCCAGCAGCCAGGACAGGGGATATTCCTACGAGCAGTACTTC; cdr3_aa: CASSQDRGYSYEQYF
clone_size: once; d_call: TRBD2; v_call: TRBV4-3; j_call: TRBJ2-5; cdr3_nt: TGCGCCAGCAGCCAAGGTCTACTAGCGGGAGAGACCCAGTACTTC; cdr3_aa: CASSQGLLAGETQYF
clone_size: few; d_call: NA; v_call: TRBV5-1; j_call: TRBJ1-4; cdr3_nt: TGCGCCAGCAGCGATACAGGTTTGGGTGAAAAACTGTTTTTT; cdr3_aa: CASSDTGLGEKLFF
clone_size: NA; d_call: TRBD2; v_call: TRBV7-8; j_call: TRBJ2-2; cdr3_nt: TGTGCCAGCACCCCCTGGCGGGGGGGGAACACCGGGGAGCTGTTTTTT; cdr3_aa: CASTPWRGGNTGELFF
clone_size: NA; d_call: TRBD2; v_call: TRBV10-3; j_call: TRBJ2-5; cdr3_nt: TGTGCCATCAGTTGGTTTCGACTAGCGGGGAAAGAGACCCAGTACTTC; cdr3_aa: CAISWFRLAGKETQYF
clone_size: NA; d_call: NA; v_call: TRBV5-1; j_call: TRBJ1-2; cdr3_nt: TGCGCCAGCAGCTTGGATGTACAGTCGGCTGACTATGGCTACACCTTC; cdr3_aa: CASSLDVQSADYGYTF
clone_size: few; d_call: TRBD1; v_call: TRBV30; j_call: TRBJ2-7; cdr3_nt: TGTGCCTGGAGACAGGACAGGGGAGCCTACGAGCAGTACTTC; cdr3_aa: CAWRQDRGAYEQYF
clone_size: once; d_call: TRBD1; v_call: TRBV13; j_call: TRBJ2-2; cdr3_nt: TGTGCCAGCAGTCTAACCGGGACAGGGGACACCGGGGAGCTGTTTTTT; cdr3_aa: CASSLTGTGDTGELFF
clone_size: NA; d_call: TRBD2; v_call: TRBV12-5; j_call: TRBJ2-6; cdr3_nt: TGTGCTAGTGGTTTGGTAGGACTAGGGGCTGCGGGGGCCAACGTCCTGACTTTC; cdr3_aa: CASGLVGLGAAGANVLTF
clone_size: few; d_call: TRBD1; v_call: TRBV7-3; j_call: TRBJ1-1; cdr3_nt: TGTGCCAGCAGCTCGGGACAGCACACTGAAGCTTTCTTT; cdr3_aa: CASSSGQHTEAFF